This T cell receptor (beta chain) comes out of a study of shared clonotypes between healthy human individuals (dated by TCRdb to 2020 to 2022). Context from the whole study: The cohort included a few men and two women between 18 and 49 years of age. To increase sequencing depth and limit assay-specific biases, different laboratories used diverse techniques to prepare libraries and sequence TCR repertoires. Leukapheresis yielded between about 0.94 and 8.9 billion PBMCs per donor. Per donor, three plates each were used for CD4 naive and CD4 memory, two for CD8 naive, and one for CD8 memory. The study deeply sequenced blood TCR repertoires of about 5 healthy adults to estimate repertoire size and the extent of clonotype sharing between individuals. What the work shows at the level of the full study, not this receptor alone: Rarefaction of sorted-subset datasets indicated incomplete sequencing despite the large sequencing depth. When a few donors were compared, the shared fraction of clonotypes was about 5% for naive CD4, about 4% for naive CD8, about 2.4% for memory CD4, and roughly 0.43% for memory CD8. Compared with non-shared clonotypes, the clonotypes found in all four sorted-subset donors had higher generation probabilities. Because the study included only a small number of donors, the genetic and exposure-history diversity represented was limited. Naive subsets generally had larger estimated clonotype richness than memory subsets. Based on pairwise subsampling, the degree of clonotype sharing among donors was expected to be affected by sequencing depth. Sampling was restricted to blood, and TCR repertoires in tissues likely differ from the TCR repertoires found in blood.

Via the germline V gene (reference sequence), CDR1 is LNHDA and CDR2 SQIVND. The CDR3 sequence holds 13 residues, the cysteine and phenylalanine included. The retained sequence is limited to the CDR3, 39 bases, with the frame set at the first base. Here V drops 5 bases and J drops 9 bases, and the junction holds 4 bases not matched to any gene. In regard to this clone: The antigen it binds to is not known. There are no base qualities to consult, and no much larger clone falls within one base.

Using the deep immunoSEQ assay, multiplex PCR amplified TCR CDR3 regions from genomic DNA. Extracted genomic DNA from each cell subset was distributed evenly across all wells of several immunoSEQ 96-well plates, and each plate was treated as a replicate. For sorted subsets, about 210 ng of genomic DNA, equivalent to 30,000 or so T cell genomes, went into each replicate PCR. Purified libraries were quantified with a Qubit 3.0 fluorometer, sized on a Bioanalyzer 2100, and re-quantified with the KAPA Library Quantification kit. Each immunoSEQ 96-well plate was sequenced on its own single-read 150-cycle Illumina NextSeq 550 flow cell. On the study's bioinformatics: Because the immunoSEQ output held only junctional sequences and lacked quality scores, the filtering could not match the filtering applied to full-length reads. To assign V/J genes and CDR3, sequences were annotated against IMGT germline references using PyIR, a Python wrapper for IgBLAST v1.9. Reads were filtered out if the reads had weak V/J assignments (E-value above 1e-6), no CDR3, stop codons, out-of-frame junctions, or ambiguous translated residues. V3J clonotypes were defined as sequences sharing an identical inferred V gene, J gene, and CDR3 amino acid sequence. Percentage overlap between repertoires was calculated by dividing the number of shared unique clonotypes by the size of the smaller repertoire. Richness of each repertoire was evaluated using RTK rarefaction, the Chao1 estimator, and Recon v2.1 estimates of unobserved clonotypes. Generation probabilities for all TCRbeta clonotypes obtained by the gDNA method from a handful of donors were computed using OLGA. In TCRdb, the immuneACCESS table is reduced to in-frame sequences with V and J assigned. These tables do not hold every clone; where another copy was compared, an unresolved V gene accounts for under half, and the others remain unexplained. V, J and clone size reflect that table, while D and trimming were determined from the DNA. Here the sample has under 2,500,000 clones; approximately 96% occur a single time. The ten largest clones capture around 0.13% of the sample.

The donors were healthy, HIV-negative adults who had no recently reported acute infections or vaccinations. Only Caucasian adults living in Nashville, Tennessee, USA were represented among the donors. Magnetic negative selection was used to enrich CD4+ T cells, after which naive cells were positively selected on CD45RA and the negative fraction became the memory subset. After blood collection by leukapheresis, PBMCs were isolated using Ficoll-Histopaque density gradient centrifugation and then cryopreserved in the vapor phase of liquid nitrogen. Analytical flow cytometry was used to check the purity and quantity of every magnetically sorted T cell population. Each sorted fraction had its genomic DNA isolated and then quantified by UV absorbance on a Nanodrop 2000c.

The sequencing input was naive CD4+ T cells sorted from blood. The cell subset or site tag for this specimen amounts to: CD45RA+ positively selected. This sequence was found in a man aged 18 to 35 in good health. The chain joins TRBV19 to TRBJ2-1; 10 central bases correspond to TRBD2. The sequenced DNA: TGTGCCAGTAGTTTGCTAGCGGGAGTTGAGCAGTTCTTC. This encodes CASSLLAGVEQFF.